Below, one T cell receptor beta chain is given with its context. The germline V and J ends were trimmed by 2 bases and 4 bases, with 9 bases remaining between them. The CDR3 is made up of 15 amino acids. Germline CDR1 MNHEY, CDR2 SVGAGI. The data were produced by immunoSEQ multiplex PCR, yet TCRdb's version contains in-frame clones alone and is incomplete. The sample has roughly 50,000 clones, around 88% seen once; the top ten hold roughly 1.3%. The sample comes from a study of OX40 agonist ivuxolimab in advanced cancers. Study background: Patient treatment consisted of intravenous ivuxolimab administration every 2 weeks at 0.01 to 10 mg/kg.

The chain employs TRBV6-5 and TRBJ2-6, with D tentatively TRBD2 (5 bases). The receptor's source is an adult with an advanced solid tumor such as melanoma, head and neck, liver or kidney cancer. The specimen was CD4+ or CD8+ T cells sorted from blood, collected in a trial of the OX40 agonist ivuxolimab. Written as DNA, the CDR3 is TGTGCCAGCAGTTACGGACTCTCGGGGGCCAACGTCCTGACTTTC. It encodes CASSYGLSGANVLTF.